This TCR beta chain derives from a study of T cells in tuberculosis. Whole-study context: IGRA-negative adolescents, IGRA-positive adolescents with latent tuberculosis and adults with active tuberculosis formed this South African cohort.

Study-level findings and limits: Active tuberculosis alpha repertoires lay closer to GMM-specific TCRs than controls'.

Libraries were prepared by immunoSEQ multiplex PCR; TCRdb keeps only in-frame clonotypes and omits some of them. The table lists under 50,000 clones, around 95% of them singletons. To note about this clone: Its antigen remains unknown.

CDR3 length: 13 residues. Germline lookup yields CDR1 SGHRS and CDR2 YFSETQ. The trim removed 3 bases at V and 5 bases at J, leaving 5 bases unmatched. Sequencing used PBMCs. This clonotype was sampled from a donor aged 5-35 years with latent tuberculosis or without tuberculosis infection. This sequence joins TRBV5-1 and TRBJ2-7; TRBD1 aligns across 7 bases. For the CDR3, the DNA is TGCGCCAGCAGCTGGACAGGTGGCCACGAGCAGTACTTC. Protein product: CASSWTGGHEQYF.